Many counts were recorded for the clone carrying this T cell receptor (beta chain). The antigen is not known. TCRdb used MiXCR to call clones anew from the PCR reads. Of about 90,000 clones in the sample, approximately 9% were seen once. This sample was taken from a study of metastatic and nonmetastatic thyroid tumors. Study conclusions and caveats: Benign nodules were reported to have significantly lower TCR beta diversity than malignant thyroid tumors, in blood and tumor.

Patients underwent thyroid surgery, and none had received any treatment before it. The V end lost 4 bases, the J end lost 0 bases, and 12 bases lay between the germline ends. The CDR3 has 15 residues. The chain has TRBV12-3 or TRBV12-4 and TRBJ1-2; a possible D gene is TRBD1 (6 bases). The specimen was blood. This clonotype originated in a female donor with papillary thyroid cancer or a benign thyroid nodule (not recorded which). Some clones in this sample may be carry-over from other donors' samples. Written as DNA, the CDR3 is TGTGCCAGCAGTTCCCCCGCAGGGGCTAACTATGGCTACACCTTC. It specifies CASSSPAGANYGYTF.